This T cell receptor beta chain was captured in a study of T cells in Graves' hyperthyroidism and ophthalmopathy. As for the study in general: Peripheral blood collection took place at initial diagnosis, before any treatment.

From RNA transcripts, TCR beta CDR3 regions were amplified. Researchers ran a first-round RT-PCR on the TCR CDR3 using the HTBI primer set. MiXCR, run by TCRdb on the multiplex PCR reads, gives a single entry per CDR3 protein. The table includes roughly 750,000 distinct CDR3 sequences, approximately 16% detected once. Not enrolled were patients with uncontrolled infection, other autoimmune disease, pregnancy or lactation. Whole-study results and caveats: Also found in blood were most expanded thyroid clonotypes above 0.001. Stable hyperthyroidism and ophthalmopathy were separated using 13 V-J signatures.

The CDR3 runs 15 residues. Germline values: CDR1 MNHNS, CDR2 SASEGT. Trimming took off 8 bases at V and 4 bases at J, with 20 bases between the two ends. The table lists this clonotype with many counts. Its specificity is unknown. This sequence joins TRBV6-1 and TRBJ1-2; a possible D gene is TRBD1 (5 bases). This receptor was taken from a man aged 18-30 years with Graves' hyperthyroidism. Sequencing was performed on blood. This CDR3 is CASFSTGALLYGYTF. The CDR3 DNA is TGTGCCAGCTTTTCCACCGGGGCCTTGCTCTATGGCTACACCTTC.